The rows below give T cell receptor beta chains drawn from one sample of a study of T cell responses to AZD1222 COVID-19 vaccine. Here immunoSEQ multiplex PCR was the method, and the copy in TCRdb shows in-frame clones only, minus some. The table shows 150,000 to 200,000 clones, with 85% to 95% occurring only once. The source material was peripheral blood, sampled on day 0 of AZD1222 vaccination. These receptors all stem from an adult in good health. CDR3s include the opening cysteine and the closing phenylalanine or tryptophan. The D gene is left open where the match is weak. Only part of the rows carry a size: once, few, many, or a class if the clone is expanded.

abundance: .; v_gene: TRBV28; j_gene: TRBJ1-4; d_gene: .; CDR3nt: TGTGCCAGCATGGGTGCTCAGCTTAATGAAAAACTGTTTTTT; CDR3aa: CASMGAQLNEKLFF
abundance: .; v_gene: TRBV4-1; j_gene: TRBJ2-3; d_gene: .; CDR3nt: TGCGCCAGCAGCCAATTCGCTAAGGCAGATACGCAGTATTTT; CDR3aa: CASSQFAKADTQYF
abundance: once; v_gene: TRBV5-1; j_gene: TRBJ2-2; d_gene: .; CDR3nt: TGCGCCAGCAGCGCCCGGACGGGAAACACCGGGGAGCTGTTTTTT; CDR3aa: CASSARTGNTGELFF
abundance: .; v_gene: TRBV7-9; j_gene: TRBJ2-1; d_gene: TRBD2; CDR3nt: TGTGCCAGCAGCTCGATTGGACTAGCGGGATGGGAGTTCTTC; CDR3aa: CASSSIGLAGWEFF
abundance: .; v_gene: TRBV18; j_gene: TRBJ1-1; d_gene: .; CDR3nt: TGTGCCAGCTCACAGGGGTTGAACACTGAAGCTTTCTTT; CDR3aa: CASSQGLNTEAFF
abundance: .; v_gene: TRBV19; j_gene: TRBJ2-5; d_gene: .; CDR3nt: TGTGCCACTAAAAGGAGGGAACAAGAGACCCAGTACTTC; CDR3aa: CATKRREQETQYF
abundance: .; v_gene: TRBV6-2/TRBV6-3; j_gene: TRBJ2-3; d_gene: TRBD2; CDR3nt: TGTGCCAGCAGTTACCTAGCGGGAAGAGGGAGGCGCACAGATACGCAGTATTTT; CDR3aa: CASSYLAGRGRRTDTQYF
abundance: .; v_gene: TRBV7-9; j_gene: TRBJ1-4; d_gene: .; CDR3nt: TGTGCCAGCAACCTAGGGGGGCCTGGGGAAAAACTGTTTTTT; CDR3aa: CASNLGGPGEKLFF
abundance: .; v_gene: TRBV15; j_gene: TRBJ1-4; d_gene: .; CDR3nt: TGTGCCACCAGCAGAGATCTTGGGACATCTAATGAAAAACTGTTTTTT; CDR3aa: CATSRDLGTSNEKLFF
abundance: .; v_gene: TRBV4-2; j_gene: TRBJ1-1; d_gene: .; CDR3nt: TGTGCCAGCAGCCAAGAAGAGGGTATGAACACTGAAGCTTTCTTT; CDR3aa: CASSQEEGMNTEAFF